This paragraph reports one T cell receptor beta chain. It lacks a known antigen. No base qualities exist here, and no much larger clone lies one base off it. Its CDR3 holds 12 amino acids, cysteine through phenylalanine. The entry retains the CDR3 DNA only, 36 bases that are in frame from base 1. The trim is 9 bases for V and 2 bases for J, with a gap of 11 bases between the germline ends. CDR1 LNHDA and CDR2 SQIVND were looked up in the germline V gene (reference sequence). The entry originates in a study of T-cell reconstitution after alpha-beta-depleted transplantation in children (dated by TCRdb to the mid-2010s). Study-wide context: Using TCR repertoire profiling, the study followed T-cell immune reconstitution in a quantitative way in children after TCRalphabeta/CD19-depleted allogeneic hematopoietic cell transplantation.

The library was produced with PCR. The sample was run on an Illumina HiSeq 2500. TCR libraries were prepared with molecular barcoding, using unique molecular identifiers to normalize TCRbeta repertoire quantification. The public reads were reanalyzed by TCRdb: fastp trimming at Q25, MiXCR alignment, in-frame beta chains only. Identical CDR3 proteins give one entry, which carries the most common genes and DNA. The sample table lists 350,000 to 450,000 distinct CDR3 sequences, roughly 20% of them with a count of one. The top ten hold less than 4.5% of the sample. Source: PBMCs from the stem cell graft donor, taken from the stem cell graft. The sequence came from a human donor who donated a stem cell graft to a child with acute myeloid leukemia. The chain is made from TRBV19 and TRBJ2-7, and perhaps TRBD1 as D gene, on 6 matching bases. This receptor carries the CDR3 CASRTDTYEQYF. The DNA is as follows: TGTGCCAGCCGGACAGATACCTACGAGCAGTACTTC.